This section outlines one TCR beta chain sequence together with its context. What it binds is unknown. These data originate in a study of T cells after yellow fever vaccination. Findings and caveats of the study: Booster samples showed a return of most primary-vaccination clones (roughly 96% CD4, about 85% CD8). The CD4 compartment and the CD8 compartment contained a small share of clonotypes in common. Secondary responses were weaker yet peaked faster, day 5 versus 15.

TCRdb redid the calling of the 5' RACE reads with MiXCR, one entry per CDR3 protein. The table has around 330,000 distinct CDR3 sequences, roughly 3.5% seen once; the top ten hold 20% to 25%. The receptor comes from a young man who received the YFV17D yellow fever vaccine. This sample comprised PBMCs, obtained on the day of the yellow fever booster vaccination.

This CDR3 is CATSAGPHENTGELFF. In DNA, the CDR3 is TGTGCCACCAGTGCCGGACCCCATGAGAACACCGGGGAGCTGTTTTTT. This chain connects TRBV24-1 to TRBJ2-2; unclear D gene. The CDR3 extends over 16 amino acids. V shed 5 bases and J shed 1 base, with 13 bases lying between them. In germline, CDR1 is KGHDR, CDR2 SFDVKD.